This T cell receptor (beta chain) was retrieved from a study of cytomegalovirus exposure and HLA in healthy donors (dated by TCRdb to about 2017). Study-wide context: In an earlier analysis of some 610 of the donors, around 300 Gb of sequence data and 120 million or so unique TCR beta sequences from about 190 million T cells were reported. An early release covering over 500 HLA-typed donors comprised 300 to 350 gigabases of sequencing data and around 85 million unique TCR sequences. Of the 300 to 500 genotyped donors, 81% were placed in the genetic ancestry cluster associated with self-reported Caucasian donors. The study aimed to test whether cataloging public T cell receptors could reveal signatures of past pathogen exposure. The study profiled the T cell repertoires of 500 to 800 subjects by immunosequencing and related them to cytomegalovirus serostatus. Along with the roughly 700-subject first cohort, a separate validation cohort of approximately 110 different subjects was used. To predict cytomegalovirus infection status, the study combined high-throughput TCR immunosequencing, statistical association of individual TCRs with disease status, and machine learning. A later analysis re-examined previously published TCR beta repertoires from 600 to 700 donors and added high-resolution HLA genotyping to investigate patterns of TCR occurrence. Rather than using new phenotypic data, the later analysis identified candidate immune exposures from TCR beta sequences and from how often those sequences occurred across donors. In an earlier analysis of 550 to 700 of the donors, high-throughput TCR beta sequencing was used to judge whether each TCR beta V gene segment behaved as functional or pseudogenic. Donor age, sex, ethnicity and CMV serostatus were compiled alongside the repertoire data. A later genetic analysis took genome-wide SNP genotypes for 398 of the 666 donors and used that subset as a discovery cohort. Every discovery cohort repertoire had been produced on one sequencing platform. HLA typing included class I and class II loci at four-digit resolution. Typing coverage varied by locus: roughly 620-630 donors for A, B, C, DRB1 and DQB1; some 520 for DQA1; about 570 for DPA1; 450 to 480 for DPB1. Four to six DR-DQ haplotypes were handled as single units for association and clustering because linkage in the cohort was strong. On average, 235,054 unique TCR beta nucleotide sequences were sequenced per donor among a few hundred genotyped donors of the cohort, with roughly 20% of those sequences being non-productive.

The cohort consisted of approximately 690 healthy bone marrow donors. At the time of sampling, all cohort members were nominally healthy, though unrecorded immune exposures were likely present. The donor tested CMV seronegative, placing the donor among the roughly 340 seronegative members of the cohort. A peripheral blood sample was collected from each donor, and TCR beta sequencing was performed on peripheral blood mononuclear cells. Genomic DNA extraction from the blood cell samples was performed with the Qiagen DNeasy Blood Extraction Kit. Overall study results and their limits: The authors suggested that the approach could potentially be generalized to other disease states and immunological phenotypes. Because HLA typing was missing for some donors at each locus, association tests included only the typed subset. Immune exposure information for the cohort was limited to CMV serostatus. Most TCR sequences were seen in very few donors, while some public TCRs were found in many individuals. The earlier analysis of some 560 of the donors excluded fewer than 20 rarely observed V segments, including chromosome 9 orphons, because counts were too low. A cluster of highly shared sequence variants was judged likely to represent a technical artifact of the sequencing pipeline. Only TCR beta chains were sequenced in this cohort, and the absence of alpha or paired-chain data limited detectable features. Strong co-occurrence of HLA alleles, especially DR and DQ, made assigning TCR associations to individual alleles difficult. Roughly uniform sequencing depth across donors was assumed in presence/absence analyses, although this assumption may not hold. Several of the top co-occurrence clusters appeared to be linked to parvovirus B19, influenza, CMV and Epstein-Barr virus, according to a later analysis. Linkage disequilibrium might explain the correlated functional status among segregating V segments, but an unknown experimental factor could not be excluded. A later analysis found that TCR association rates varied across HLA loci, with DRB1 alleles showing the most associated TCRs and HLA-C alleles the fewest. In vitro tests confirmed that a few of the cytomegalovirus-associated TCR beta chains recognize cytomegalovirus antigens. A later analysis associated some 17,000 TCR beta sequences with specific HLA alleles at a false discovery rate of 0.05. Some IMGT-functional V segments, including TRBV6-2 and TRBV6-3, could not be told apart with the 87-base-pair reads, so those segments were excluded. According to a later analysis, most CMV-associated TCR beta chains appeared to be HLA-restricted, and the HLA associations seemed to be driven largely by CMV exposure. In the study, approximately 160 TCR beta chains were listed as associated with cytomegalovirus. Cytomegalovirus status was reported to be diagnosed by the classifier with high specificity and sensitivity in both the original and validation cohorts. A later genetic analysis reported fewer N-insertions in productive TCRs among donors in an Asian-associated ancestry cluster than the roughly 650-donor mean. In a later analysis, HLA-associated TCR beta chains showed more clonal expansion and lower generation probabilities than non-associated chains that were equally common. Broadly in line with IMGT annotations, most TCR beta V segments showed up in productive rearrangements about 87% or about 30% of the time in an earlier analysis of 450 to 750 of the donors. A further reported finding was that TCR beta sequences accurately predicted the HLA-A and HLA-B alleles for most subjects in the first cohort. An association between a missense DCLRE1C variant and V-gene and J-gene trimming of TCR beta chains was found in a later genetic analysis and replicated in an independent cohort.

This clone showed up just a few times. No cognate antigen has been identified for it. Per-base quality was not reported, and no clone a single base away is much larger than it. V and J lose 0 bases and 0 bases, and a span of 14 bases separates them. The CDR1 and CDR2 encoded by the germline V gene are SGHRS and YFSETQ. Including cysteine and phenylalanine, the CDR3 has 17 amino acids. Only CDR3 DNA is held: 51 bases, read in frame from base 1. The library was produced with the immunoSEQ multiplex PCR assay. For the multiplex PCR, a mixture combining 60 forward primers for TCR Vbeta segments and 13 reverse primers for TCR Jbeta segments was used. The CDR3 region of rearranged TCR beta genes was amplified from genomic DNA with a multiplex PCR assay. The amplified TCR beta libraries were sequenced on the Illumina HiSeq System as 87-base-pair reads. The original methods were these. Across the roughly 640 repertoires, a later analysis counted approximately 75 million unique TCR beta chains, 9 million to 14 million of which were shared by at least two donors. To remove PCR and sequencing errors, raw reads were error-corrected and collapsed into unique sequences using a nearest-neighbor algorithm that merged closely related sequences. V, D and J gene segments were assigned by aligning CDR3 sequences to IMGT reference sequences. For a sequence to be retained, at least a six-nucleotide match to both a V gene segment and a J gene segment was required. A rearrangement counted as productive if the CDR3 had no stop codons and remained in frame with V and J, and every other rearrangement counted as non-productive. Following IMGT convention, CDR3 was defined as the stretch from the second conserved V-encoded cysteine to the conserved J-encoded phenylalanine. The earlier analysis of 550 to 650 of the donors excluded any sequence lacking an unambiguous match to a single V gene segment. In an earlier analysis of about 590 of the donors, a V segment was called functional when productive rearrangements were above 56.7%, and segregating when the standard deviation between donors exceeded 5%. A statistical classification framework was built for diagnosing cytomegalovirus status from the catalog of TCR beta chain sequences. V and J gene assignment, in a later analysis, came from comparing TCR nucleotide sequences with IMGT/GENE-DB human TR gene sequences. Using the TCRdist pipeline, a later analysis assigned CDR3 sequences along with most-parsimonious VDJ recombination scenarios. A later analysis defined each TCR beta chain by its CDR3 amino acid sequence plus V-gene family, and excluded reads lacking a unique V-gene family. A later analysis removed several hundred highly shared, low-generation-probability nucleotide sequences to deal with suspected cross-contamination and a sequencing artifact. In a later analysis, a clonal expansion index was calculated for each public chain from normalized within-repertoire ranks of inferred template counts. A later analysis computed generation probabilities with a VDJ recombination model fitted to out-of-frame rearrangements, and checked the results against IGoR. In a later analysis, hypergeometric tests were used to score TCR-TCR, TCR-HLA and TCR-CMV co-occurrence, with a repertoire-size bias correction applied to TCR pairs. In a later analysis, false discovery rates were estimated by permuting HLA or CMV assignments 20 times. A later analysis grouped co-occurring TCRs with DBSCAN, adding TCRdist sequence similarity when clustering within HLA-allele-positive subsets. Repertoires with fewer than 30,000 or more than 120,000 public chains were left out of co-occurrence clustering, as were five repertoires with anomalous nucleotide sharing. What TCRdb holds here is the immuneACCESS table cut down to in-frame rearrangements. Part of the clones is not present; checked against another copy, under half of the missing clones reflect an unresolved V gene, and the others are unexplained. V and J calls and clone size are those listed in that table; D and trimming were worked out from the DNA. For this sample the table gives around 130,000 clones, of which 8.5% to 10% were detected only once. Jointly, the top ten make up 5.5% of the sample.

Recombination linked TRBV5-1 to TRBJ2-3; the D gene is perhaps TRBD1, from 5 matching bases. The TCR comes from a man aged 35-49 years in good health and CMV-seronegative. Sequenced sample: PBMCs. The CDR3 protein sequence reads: CASSLDRPSASTDTQYF. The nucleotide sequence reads TGCGCCAGCAGCTTGGACAGGCCAAGTGCTAGCACAGATACGCAGTATTTT.